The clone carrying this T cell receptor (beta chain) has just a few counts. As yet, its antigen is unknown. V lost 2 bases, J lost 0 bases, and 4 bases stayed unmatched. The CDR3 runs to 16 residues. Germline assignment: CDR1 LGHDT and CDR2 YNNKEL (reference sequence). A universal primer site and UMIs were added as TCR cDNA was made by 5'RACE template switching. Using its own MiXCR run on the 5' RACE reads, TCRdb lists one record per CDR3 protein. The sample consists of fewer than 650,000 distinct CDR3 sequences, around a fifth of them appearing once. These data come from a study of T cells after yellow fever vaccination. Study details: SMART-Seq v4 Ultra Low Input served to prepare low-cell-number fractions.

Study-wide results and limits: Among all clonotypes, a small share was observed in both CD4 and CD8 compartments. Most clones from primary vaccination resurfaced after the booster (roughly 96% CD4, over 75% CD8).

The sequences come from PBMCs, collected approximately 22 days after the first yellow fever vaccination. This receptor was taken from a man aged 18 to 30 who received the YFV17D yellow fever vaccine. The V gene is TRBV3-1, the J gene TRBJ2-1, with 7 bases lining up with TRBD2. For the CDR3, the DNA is TGTGCCAGCAGCCAATCAAGCGGGGCCTCCTACAATGAGCAGTTCTTC. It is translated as CASSQSSGASYNEQFF.